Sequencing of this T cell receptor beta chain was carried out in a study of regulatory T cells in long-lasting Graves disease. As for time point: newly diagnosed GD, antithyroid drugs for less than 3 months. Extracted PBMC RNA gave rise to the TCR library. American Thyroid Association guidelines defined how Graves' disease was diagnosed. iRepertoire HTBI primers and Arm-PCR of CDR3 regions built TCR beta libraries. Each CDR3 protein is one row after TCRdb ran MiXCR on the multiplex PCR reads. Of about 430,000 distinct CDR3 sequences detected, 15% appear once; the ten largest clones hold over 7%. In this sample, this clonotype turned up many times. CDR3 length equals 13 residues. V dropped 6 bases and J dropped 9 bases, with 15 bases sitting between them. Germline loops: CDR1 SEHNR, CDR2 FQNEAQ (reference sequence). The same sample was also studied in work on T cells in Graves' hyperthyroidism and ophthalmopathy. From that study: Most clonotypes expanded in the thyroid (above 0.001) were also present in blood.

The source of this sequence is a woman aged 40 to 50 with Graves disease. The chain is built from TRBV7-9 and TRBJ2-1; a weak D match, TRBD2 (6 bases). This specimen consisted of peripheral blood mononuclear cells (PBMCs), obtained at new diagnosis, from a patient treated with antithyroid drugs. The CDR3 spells CASSLGATSEQFF. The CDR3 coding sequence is TGTGCCAGCAGTCTCGGAGCGACTAGTGAGCAGTTCTTC.